This T cell receptor (beta chain) was obtained from a study of blood T cell repertoires in COVID-19. As for the study in general: Samples representing acute and convalescent COVID-19 were sourced from the United States, Italy and Spain. Sources were T cells, B-cell-depleted T cells, or PBMCs; the material itself was cDNA or gDNA.

How the authors handled the data: Quantification of nucleated cells was approximated via reference gene primer amplification. Sequencing was performed with immunoSEQ multiplex PCR; in TCRdb, only in-frame clones are kept and a portion is missing. D and trimming were read from the DNA, whereas the V and J calls and clone size are those reported in that table. Among fewer than 350,000 clones listed, around four fifths were seen once. Sequencing used peripheral blood. This receptor was identified in a woman aged 50 to 65 with active or convalescent COVID-19.

CDR3 protein: CASSHDSGRTEAFF. CDR3 nucleotide sequence: TGCGCCAGCAGCCACGACAGCGGGCGTACTGAAGCTTTCTTT. J is TRBJ1-1 and V is TRBV5-1; TRBD1 is a possible D gene (5 bases). The V gene's germline CDR1 is SGHRS and CDR2 YFSETQ. This CDR3 has 14 amino acids. Deletions cut 4 bases from V and 5 bases from J, with 15 bases between.